These 20 T cell receptor beta chains share one sample of origin, sequenced in a study of T cell responses to AZD1222 COVID-19 vaccine listed by TCRdb under 2021. This sample's time point label indicates: about 28 days (+/-7) after the second vaccine dose. The method was the immunoSEQ multiplex PCR assay. Not all clones reach the TCRdb copy of this immuneACCESS table, which keeps in-frame sequences only. Checked studies attribute under half of the gap to unresolved V genes and leave the rest unexplained. Across this sample there are 65,000 to 70,000 clones, with 83% seen only once. The biggest ten clones account for about 6.1% of the sample. This material consisted of peripheral blood, taken 28 days after the second AZD1222 dose. Source of these receptors: an adult who received the AZD1222 COVID-19 vaccine.

The CDR3 here is CPRSHDDWGTGKPYEQYF. CDR3 nucleotides: TGTCCCCGCAGCCACGACGACTGGGGGACAGGCAAACCTTACGAGCAGTACTTC. The chain recombines TRBV4-2 with TRBJ2-7; 8 bases line up with TRBD1. The CDR3 sequence is 18 residues long. The germline CDR1 and CDR2 sequences are LGHNA and YNFKEQ.

This clone was observed a few times. J is TRBJ1-5 and V is TRBV6-5; 8 bases match TRBD1. The CDR3 sequence is 15 residues long. J gave up 4 bases and V 2 bases, and 4 bases lay outside the gene matches. Germline V CDR1 and CDR2: MNHEY, SVGAGI. CDR3 sequence (DNA): TGTGCCAGCAGTTACAGGGGACAGGTAAATCAGCCCCAGCATTTT. It translates to CASSYRGQVNQPQHF.

V is TRBV7-9 and J is TRBJ1-6, with a weak D call TRBD1 (6 bases). Germline assignment: CDR1 SEHNR and CDR2 FQNEAQ (reference sequence). The germline V and J ends were trimmed by 3 bases and 6 bases, with 9 bases remaining between them. The CDR3 loop spans 14 amino acids. CDR3 nucleotides: TGTGCCAGCAGCTTGGCAGGGGCTAATTCACCCCTCCACTTT. Amino acid sequence: CASSLAGANSPLHF. The variable domain in full, with the rest retrieved from reference TRBV7-9 and TRBJ1-6, is DTGVSQNPRHKITKRGQNVTFRCDPISEHNRLYWYRQTLGQGPEFLTYFQNEAQLEKSRLLSDRFSAERPKGSFSTLEIQRTEQGDSAMYLCASSLAGANSPLHFGNGTRLTVT.

V usage is TRBV25-1 and J usage is TRBJ1-6; no reliable D call. The CDR3 runs to 13 residues. Germline lookup yields CDR1 MGHDK and CDR2 SYGVNS. The V and J ends lost 8 bases and 3 bases respectively, with 8 bases between them. The CDR3 nucleotides read TGTGCCAGCTCCGGGAGCTATAATTCACCCCTCCACTTT. Translated: CASSGSYNSPLHF.

This chain uses TRBV14 with TRBJ1-5; D ambiguous. The CDR3 totals 12 residues. CDR1 is SGHDN and CDR2 is FVKESK in the germline V gene. With 1 base removed from V and 6 bases from J, the gap between germline ends came to 4 bases. The CDR3 coding sequence is TGTGCCAGCAGCCAAGGCTCTCAGCCCCAGCATTTT. Translation: CASSQGSQPQHF.

The CDR3 DNA follows: TGTGCCAGCAGTTACAACAGGGGCCCCATGAACACTGAAGCTTTCTTT. Translated: CASSYNRGPMNTEAFF. This chain uses TRBV6-5 with TRBJ1-1; 7 bases are a match to TRBD1. The V gene end was trimmed by 2 bases and the J gene end by 0 bases; junction bases not matched to a gene: 6. Germline V gene lookup returns CDR1 MNHEY and CDR2 SVGAGI. This CDR3 contains 16 residues.

The CDR3, as DNA: TGCAGCGTCTCAGGGGCCTACGAGCAGTACTTC. Amino acid sequence: CSVSGAYEQYF. The chain employs TRBV29-1 and TRBJ2-7; D perhaps matches TRBD1 (6 bases). Germline lookup yields CDR1 SQVTM and CDR2 ANQGSEA. Trimming took off 6 bases at V and 2 bases at J, with 8 bases between the two ends. The CDR3 is 11 amino acids.

This clone has just a few counts. The chain links TRBV7-6 to TRBJ1-5, with D uncertain. The germline V gene encodes CDR1 SGHVS and CDR2 FNYEAQ. The length of the CDR3 is 13 residues. V gave up 2 bases and J gave up 6 bases, with 8 bases separating them. The CDR3 nucleotides read TGTGCCAGCAGCTTATGGGTGGGTCAGCCCCAGCATTTT. This sequence encodes CASSLWVGQPQHF.

This chain uses TRBV2 with TRBJ1-1; the D gene is possibly TRBD1 (6 bases). This CDR3 has 14 amino acids. V was clipped by 5 bases and J by 0 bases, with 10 bases between them. The germline V gene has CDR1 SNHLY and CDR2 FYNNEI. The CDR3 loop is CASSYDRLNTEAFF. The CDR3 DNA sequence: TGTGCCAGCAGTTATGACAGGCTGAACACTGAAGCTTTCTTT. Together with reference TRBV2 and TRBJ1-1, the CDR3 gives the full variable domain: EPEVTQTPSHQVTQMGQEVILRCVPISNHLYFYWYRQILGQKVEFLVSFYNNEISEKSEIFDDQFSVERPDGSNFTLKIRSTKLEDSAMYFCASSYDRLNTEAFFGQGTRLTVV.

V is TRBV7-9 and J is TRBJ1-1, with 7 bases fitting TRBD1. In germline, CDR1 is SEHNR, CDR2 FQNEAQ (reference sequence). V was pared by 5 bases and J by 5 bases, with 8 bases of the junction left unmatched. This CDR3 is built from 14 residues. The CDR3 region has the DNA TGTGCCAGCAGCGAAAGGGGGCGAGAAACTGAAGCTTTCTTT. Amino acids: CASSERGRETEAFF.

On this clone: An end of the junction differs from the germline gene, which may be a read error. The chain carries TRBV28 and TRBJ1-1; a weak D match, TRBD1 (5 bases). The CDR3 has 14 amino acids. CDR1 MDHEN and CDR2 SYDVKM come from the germline V gene. CDR3 in amino acids: CASSSSGGNSEAFF. CDR3 bases: TGTGCCAGCAGTTCCTCGGGGGGGAACAGTGAAGCTTTCTTT.

This chain connects TRBV19 to TRBJ2-4, with TRBD1 matching over 9 bases. Losses at the gene ends were 3 bases for V and 3 bases for J; bases not matched to a gene: 12. The CDR3 has 18 residues. The germline V gene encodes CDR1 LNHDA and CDR2 SQIVND (reference sequence). CDR3 protein: CASSIGDRGFFGKNIQYF. For the CDR3, the DNA is TGTGCCAGTAGTATTGGTGACAGGGGGTTTTTTGGCAAAAACATTCAGTACTTC.

The chain has TRBV7-2 and TRBJ2-3, with D perhaps matching TRBD1 or TRBD2 (5 bases each). Trimming left V 4 bases short and J 4 bases short, with 18 bases between. The length of the CDR3 is 16 residues. CDR1 and CDR2 from the germline V gene are SGHTA and FQGNSA. The CDR3 region is CASSSSWGLGADTQYF. In DNA, the CDR3 is TGTGCCAGCAGCTCGTCTTGGGGGTTAGGGGCAGATACGCAGTATTTT.

V gene TRBV5-1 combines with J gene TRBJ2-2; D is unresolved. Germline V gene sequence: CDR1 SGHRS, CDR2 YFSETQ. V was cut by 4 bases and J by 4 bases, with 8 bases left in between. This CDR3 region has 13 residues. CDR3 bases: TGCGCCAGCAGCCCTGACGGCACCGGGGAGCTGTTTTTT. Translation gives CASSPDGTGELFF.

This sequence joins TRBV13 and TRBJ1-1; tentative D call: TRBD1 (6 bases). CDR1 is PRHDT and CDR2 is FYEKMQ in the germline V gene (reference sequence). V lost 5 bases and J lost 3, with 16 bases in between. CDR3 size: 15 residues. This CDR3 reads CASSQGGDWDTEAFF. In DNA, the CDR3 is TGTGCCAGCAGCCAAGGGGGGGATTGGGACACTGAAGCTTTCTTT.

The chain links TRBV7-2 to TRBJ2-7, with 10 bases that match TRBD1. V gave up 4 bases and J gave up 1 base; unmatched junction bases: 7. The CDR3 loop spans 16 amino acids. Per germline, CDR1 SGHTA and CDR2 FQGNSA. The CDR3 DNA sequence: TGTGCCAGCAGCTACCGGACAGGGGGAGAGTCCTACGAGCAGTACTTC. It codes for CASSYRTGGESYEQYF.

The chain links TRBV5-1 to TRBJ2-1; D unclear. The V end lost 0 bases, the J end lost 14 bases, and 12 bases lay between the germline ends. CDR1 is SGHRS and CDR2 is YFSETQ in the germline V gene. There are 12 residues in the CDR3. CDR3 region: CASSLDSPTEFF. CDR3 in DNA: TGCGCCAGCAGCTTGGACAGCCCCACGGAGTTCTTC.

The chain carries TRBV19 and TRBJ2-5; possibly TRBD1 for D (6 bases). Trimming left V 9 bases short and J 1 base short, with 12 bases between. Germline CDR1 and CDR2: LNHDA and SQIVND (reference sequence). This CDR3 has 13 amino acids. The CDR3 DNA reads TGTGCCAGCAACCAGGGGCGCCAAGAGACCCAGTACTTC. Its protein is CASNQGRQETQYF.

The chain has TRBV7-2 and TRBJ1-1, with D possibly being TRBD1 (5 bases). This CDR3 comprises 16 residues. V was trimmed by 1 base and J by 5 bases, leaving 17 bases between them. Germline CDR1 and CDR2: SGHTA and FQGNSA. This CDR3 reads CASSLGGGTLWTEAFF. The CDR3 region has the DNA TGTGCCAGCAGCTTAGGGGGGGGGACCCTATGGACTGAAGCTTTCTTT.

As DNA, the CDR3 is TGTGCCCACGGACTAGCGGGGGCAGGCGGGGAGCTGTTTTTT. It specifies CAHGLAGAGGELFF. The V gene is TRBV6-5, the J gene TRBJ2-2, with 13 bases that match TRBD2. CDR1 is MNHEY, CDR2 SVGAGI, per germline. With V trimmed by 11 bases and J by 7 bases, 7 bases remained unmatched. The CDR3 is 14 amino acids.